A selection of T cell receptor beta chains follows, all from one sample in a study of control samples from healthy donors and cancer patients. Data came from immunoSEQ multiplex PCR; TCRdb stores just in-frame clones and leaves some out. The table includes about 170,000 clones, 80% to 90% detected once. Sample: blood. The receptors shown here come from a woman in her twenties or thirties in good health. The CDR3 runs from the conserved cysteine through the conserved F or W. Fields, in order: CDR3 DNA, CDR3 protein, V gene, clone size, J gene, D gene. D genes are given only for firm matches. The listing skips clone size in some rows; elsewhere it reads once, few, many or a size class.

DNA: TGTGCCAGCAGCCCAGTAAACACTGAAGCTTTCTTT
CDR3: CASSPVNTEAFF
V: TRBV7-9
size: NA
J: TRBJ1-1
D: NA

DNA: TGTGCCAGTAGTATCCTGGAACAGGGAAACACCATATATTTT
CDR3: CASSILEQGNTIYF
V: TRBV19
size: once
J: TRBJ1-3
D: NA

DNA: TGTGCCAGCAGTTTACGGATTTCTGGCGGCAGTAACTATGGCTACACCTTC
CDR3: CASSLRISGGSNYGYTF
V: TRBV28
size: NA
J: TRBJ1-2
D: NA

DNA: TGCGCCAGCAGCGCGACGACAGGTTTGAACACTGAAGCTTTCTTT
CDR3: CASSATTGLNTEAFF
V: TRBV5-1
size: NA
J: TRBJ1-1
D: NA

DNA: TGTGCCAGCAGTTTAGGGGGCGGGAATGAGCAGTTCTTC
CDR3: CASSLGGGNEQFF
V: TRBV28
size: NA
J: TRBJ2-1
D: NA

DNA: TGCGCCAGCAGTCCCCGGACAGATTCGGGCTATGGCTACACCTTC
CDR3: CASSPRTDSGYGYTF
V: TRBV23-1
size: NA
J: TRBJ1-2
D: NA

DNA: TGTGCCAGCAAGTTCCAAAGGGGCAGCCGGGACTCCTACAATGAGCAGTTCTTC
CDR3: CASKFQRGSRDSYNEQFF
V: TRBV5-4
size: NA
J: TRBJ2-1
D: NA

DNA: TGTGCCAGCACTGCGACTAGCGGGGCTGGAGAGACCCAGTACTTC
CDR3: CASTATSGAGETQYF
V: TRBV2
size: NA
J: TRBJ2-5
D: TRBD2

DNA: TGTGCCAGTAGCGACAGGGGCGGCGAAAAACTGTTTTTT
CDR3: CASSDRGGEKLFF
V: TRBV19
size: NA
J: TRBJ1-4
D: TRBD1

DNA: TGTGCCAGCAGTCCTCCCGGGACAGGGGTCGGCGGCTACACCTTC
CDR3: CASSPPGTGVGGYTF
V: TRBV6-6
size: NA
J: TRBJ1-2
D: TRBD1

DNA: TGTGCCAGCAGTAAGGGACTGGGCTATGGCTACACCTTC
CDR3: CASSKGLGYGYTF
V: TRBV12-3/TRBV12-4
size: NA
J: TRBJ1-2
D: NA